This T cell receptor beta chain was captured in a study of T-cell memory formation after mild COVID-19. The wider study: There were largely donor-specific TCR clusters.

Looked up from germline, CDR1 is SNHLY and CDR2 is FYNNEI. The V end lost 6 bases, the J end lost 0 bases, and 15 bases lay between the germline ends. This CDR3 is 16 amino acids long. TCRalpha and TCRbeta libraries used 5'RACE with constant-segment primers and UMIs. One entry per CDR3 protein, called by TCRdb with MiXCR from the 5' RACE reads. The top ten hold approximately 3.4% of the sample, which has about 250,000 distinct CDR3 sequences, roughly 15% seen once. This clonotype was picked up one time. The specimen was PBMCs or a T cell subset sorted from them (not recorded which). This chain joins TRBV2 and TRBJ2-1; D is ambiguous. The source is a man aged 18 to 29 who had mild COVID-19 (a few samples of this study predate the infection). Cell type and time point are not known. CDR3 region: CASRSPALGSYNEQFF. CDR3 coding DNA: TGTGCCAGCAGATCCCCGGCCTTGGGCTCCTACAATGAGCAGTTCTTC.